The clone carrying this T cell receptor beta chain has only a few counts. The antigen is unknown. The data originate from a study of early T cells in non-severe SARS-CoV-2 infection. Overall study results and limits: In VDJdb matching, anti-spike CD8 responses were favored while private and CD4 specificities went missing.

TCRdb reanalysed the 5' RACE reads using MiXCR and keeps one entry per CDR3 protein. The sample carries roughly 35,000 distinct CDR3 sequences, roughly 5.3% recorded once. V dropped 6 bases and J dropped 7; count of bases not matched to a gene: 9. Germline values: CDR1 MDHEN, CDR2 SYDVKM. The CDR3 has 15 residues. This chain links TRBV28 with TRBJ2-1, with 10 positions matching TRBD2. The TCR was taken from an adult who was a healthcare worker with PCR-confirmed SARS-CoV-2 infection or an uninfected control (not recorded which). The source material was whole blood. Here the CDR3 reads CASRLAGGPSNEQFF. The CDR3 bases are TGTGCCAGCAGGTTAGCGGGAGGCCCTTCAAATGAGCAGTTCTTC.